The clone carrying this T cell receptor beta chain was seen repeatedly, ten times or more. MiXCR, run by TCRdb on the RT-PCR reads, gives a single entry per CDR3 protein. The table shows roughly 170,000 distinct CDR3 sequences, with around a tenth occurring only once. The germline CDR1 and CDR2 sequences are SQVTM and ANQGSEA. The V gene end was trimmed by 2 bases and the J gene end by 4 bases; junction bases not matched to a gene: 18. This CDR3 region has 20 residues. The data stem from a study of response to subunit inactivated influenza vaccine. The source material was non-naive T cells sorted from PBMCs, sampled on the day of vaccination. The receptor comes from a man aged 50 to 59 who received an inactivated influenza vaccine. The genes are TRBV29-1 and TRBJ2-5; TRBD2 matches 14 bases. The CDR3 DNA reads TGCAGCGTTGAATGGGTCGAGGTGACTAGCGGGAGGGCCGGGGGAGAGACCCAGTACTTC. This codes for CSVEWVEVTSGRAGGETQYF.